The 27 T cell receptor beta chains below all came from one sample that was sequenced in a study of T-cell reconstitution after alpha-beta-depleted transplantation in children. Unique molecular identifiers were built into the TCRbeta library. TCRdb ran MiXCR on the PCR reads and lists one entry per CDR3 protein. The repertoire consists of about 900,000 distinct CDR3 sequences, with about 29% occurring once and the leading ten covering roughly 31%. This specimen was PBMCs, mostly from graft donor cells, taken 360 days after TCRalphabeta/CD19-depleted stem cell transplant. The receptors here all came from a boy in the first two years of life who had a stem cell transplant for SCID, so the T cells may come from the graft donor.

This clonotype showed up just a few times. The chain combines TRBV29-1 with TRBJ2-1, with D maybe TRBD2 (5 bases). The CDR3 has 12 amino acids. Germline V lookup: CDR1 SQVTM, CDR2 ANQGSEA. The V and J ends lost 3 bases and 7 bases respectively, with 10 bases between them. CDR3 bases: TGCAGCGTTGAGTTAGCGTGGAATGAGCAGTTCTTC. Protein sequence: CSVELAWNEQFF.

This clonotype came up a few times. The rearrangement links TRBV10-3 to TRBJ2-7, with D maybe TRBD2 (6 bases). There are 14 residues in the CDR3. The V gene's germline CDR1 is ENHRY and CDR2 SYGVKD. V lost 10 bases, J lost 5 bases, and 21 bases lay in between. The CDR3 spells CATKLGDLGNEQYF. The CDR3, as DNA: TGTGCCACTAAATTAGGGGACTTAGGGAACGAGCAGTACTTC.

This rearrangement joins TRBV6-5 to TRBJ2-7, with 9 positions matching TRBD1. Germline CDR1 and CDR2: MNHEY and SVGAGI. J lost 5 bases, V lost 3 bases, and 8 bases had no gene match. The length of the CDR3 is 15 residues. The CDR3 is CASSYGDRVFNEQYF. The CDR3 bases are TGTGCCAGCAGTTATGGGGACAGGGTTTTCAACGAGCAGTACTTC.

The rearrangement uses TRBV5-1 and TRBJ1-1; 7 positions match TRBD1. CDR3 size: 16 residues. Per germline, CDR1 SGHRS and CDR2 YFSETQ. Germline trimming cut 3 bases from V and 1 base from J; bases unmatched to any gene: 9. CDR3 DNA sequence: TGCGCCAGCAGCTCCCCCCGGACAGGAGAGAACACTGAAGCTTTCTTT. As protein: CASSSPRTGENTEAFF.

This chain links TRBV4-2 with TRBJ2-1, with D maybe TRBD2 (6 bases). CDR1 and CDR2 (germline): LGHNA, YNFKEQ. With 1 base removed from V and 9 bases from J, the gap between germline ends came to 25 bases. The CDR3 contains 18 residues. CDR3 coding DNA: TGTGCCAGCAGCCAAGGAACCTCTCTTAGGCGGGGTAGAACTGAGCAGTTCTTC. It yields the protein CASSQGTSLRRGRTEQFF.

This clonotype was observed a handful of times. The chain employs TRBV21-1 and TRBJ2-7; the D call TRBD1 from the table was never checked on the DNA. TRBV21-1 is a pseudogene locus. The CDR3 runs to 16 residues. CDR3 in DNA: TGTGCCAGCAGCAGAAGGACGGGACAGGGGTCCTACGAGCAGTACTTC. It codes for CASSRRTGQGSYEQYF.

The chain carries TRBV30 and TRBJ1-2; D remains ambiguous. V was shortened by 0 bases and J by 3 bases, with 11 bases between the two germline ends. CDR1 is GTSNPN, CDR2 SVGIG, per germline (reference sequence). This CDR3 spans 14 amino acids. CDR3 region: CAWSVLGFDYGYTF. The CDR3, as DNA: TGTGCCTGGAGTGTACTGGGGTTTGACTATGGCTACACCTTC.

This clonotype has just a few counts. V gene TRBV5-1 combines with J gene TRBJ2-3; 7 bases are shared with TRBD1. CDR3 length: 17 amino acids. The V and J ends lost 0 bases and 2 bases, in that order; junction bases with no gene match: 9. CDR1 and CDR2 from the germline V gene are SGHRS and YFSETQ. CDR3: CASSLGGYRGHTDTQYF. CDR3 in DNA: TGCGCCAGCAGCTTGGGGGGTTACAGGGGACACACAGATACGCAGTATTTT.

This clonotype was counted many times. The CDR3 nucleotides are TGTGCCACCAGTAGGGACAGGGCAAAAGAGACCCAGTACTTC. Translation gives CATSRDRAKETQYF. V gene TRBV15 combines with J gene TRBJ2-5; 9 bases align to TRBD1. The length of the CDR3 is 14 residues. Trimming took 6 bases from V and 3 from J; bases not matched to a gene: 5. Germline-derived CDR1 and CDR2 are LNHNV and YYDKDF (reference sequence).

The chain employs TRBV5-1 and TRBJ1-4, with D uncertain. The germline gives CDR1 SGHRS, CDR2 YFSETQ. Trimming stripped 1 base from V and 8 bases from J, with 9 bases between. This CDR3 is 13 amino acids long. CDR3 sequence reads: CASSLTGSEKLFF. In DNA, the CDR3 is TGCGCCAGCAGCTTGACGGGCAGCGAAAAACTGTTTTTT.

The chain couples TRBV5-1 to TRBJ2-3; 7 bases agree with TRBD2. The junction had 7 bases not matched to a gene; V was cut back by 3 bases and J by 3 bases. CDR1 is SGHRS and CDR2 is YFSETQ in the germline V gene. CDR3 length: 15 residues. CDR3 nucleotides: TGCGCCAGCAGCTGGGAGCGGGGAACTACAGATACGCAGTATTTT. Amino acid sequence: CASSWERGTTDTQYF.

The rearrangement joins TRBV5-1 to TRBJ2-3; 12 bases agree with TRBD2. V lost 0 bases to trimming and J lost 4 bases; unmatched junction nucleotides: 6. Germline lookup yields CDR1 SGHRS and CDR2 YFSETQ. The CDR3 runs 17 residues. The CDR3 sequence: CASSLVLAGGVADTQYF. CDR3 in DNA: TGCGCCAGCAGCTTGGTACTAGCGGGGGGCGTCGCAGATACGCAGTATTTT.

This clonotype was picked up a small number of times. CDR3 coding DNA: TGTGCCAGCAGTTATTCCGAAGAGACCCAGTACTTC. Its protein is CASSYSEETQYF. The chain couples TRBV6-6 to TRBJ2-5; no definite D call. Trimming took 3 bases from V and 3 from J, leaving 5 bases between them. This CDR3 comprises 12 residues. Germline CDR1 is MNHNY and CDR2 is SVGAGI (reference sequence).

The V and J genes are TRBV13 and TRBJ2-5, with a possible D match to TRBD1 (5 bases). CDR1 PRHDT and CDR2 FYEKMQ come from the germline V gene (reference sequence). The CDR3 totals 14 residues. The V gene lost 5 bases and the J gene lost 0 bases, with 10 bases spanning the gap. In DNA form, the CDR3 reads TGTGCCAGCAGCCAGGGTTACCACCAAGAGACCCAGTACTTC. It yields the protein CASSQGYHQETQYF.

The chain links TRBV4-1 to TRBJ2-4, with TRBD1 matching 8 bases. The CDR3 totals 18 residues. J was trimmed by 2 bases and V by 3 bases; bases with no gene match: 12. Per the germline V gene, CDR1 is MGHRA and CDR2 is YSYEKL. The CDR3 DNA reads as TGCGCCAGCAGCCACGAAGACAGGGGTCTAGCGACCAAAAACATTCAGTACTTC. The encoded protein is CASSHEDRGLATKNIQYF.

The chain carries TRBV12-3 or TRBV12-4 and TRBJ2-7, with 8 bases aligning to TRBD2. The CDR3 length is 14 residues. Germline trimming cut 3 bases from V and 4 bases from J; bases unmatched to any gene: 5. The CDR3 bases are TGTGCCAGCAGTTTTAACGGGGGGGCTTACGAGCAGTACTTC. Residues: CASSFNGGAYEQYF.

The V gene is TRBV5-1, the J gene TRBJ2-1, with 10 bases lining up with TRBD2. Germline V gene sequence: CDR1 SGHRS, CDR2 YFSETQ. This CDR3 spans 17 amino acids. After removal of 2 bases from V and 6 bases from J, the junction contained 11 bases not matched to a gene. The CDR3 DNA is TGCGCCAGCAGCTTACCGAGCGGGGGGGCCCGAGGCAATGAGCAGTTCTTC. Encoded protein: CASSLPSGGARGNEQFF. Drawing the rest from reference TRBV5-1 and TRBJ2-1, the complete variable domain is KAGVTQTPRYLIKTRGQQVTLSCSPISGHRSVSWYQQTPGQGLQFLFEYFSETQRNKGNFPGRFSGRQFSNSRSEMNVSTLELGDSALYLCASSLPSGGARGNEQFFGPGTRLTVL.

The chain is built from TRBV21-1 and TRBJ2-1; the listed D gene, TRBD1, was not tested against the DNA. TRBV21-1 counts as a pseudogene. This CDR3 comprises 18 residues. The DNA for the CDR3 is TGTGCCAGCAGCAAAGAGTATGTCTCGGCGGGTCCCGCCAATGAGCAGTTCTTC. It specifies CASSKEYVSAGPANEQFF.

This clonotype was detected once. This sequence may be a read error, since a much larger clone differs from it by one base. V gene TRBV2 combines with J gene TRBJ2-3; no clear D gene. There are 13 residues in the CDR3. The germline V gene has CDR1 SNHLY and CDR2 FYNNEI. Trimming took 3 bases from V and 0 from J, leaving 4 bases between them. CDR3 coding DNA: TGTGCCAGCAGTGAGCGGAGCACAGATACGCAGTATTTT. It encodes CASSERSTDTQYF. Together with reference TRBV2 and TRBJ2-3, the CDR3 gives the full variable domain: EPEVTQTPSHQVTQMGQEVILRCVPISNHLYFYWYRQILGQKVEFLVSFYNNEISEKSEIFDDQFSVERPDGSNFTLKIRSTKLEDSAMYFCASSERSTDTQYFGPGTRLTVL.

The chain carries TRBV5-1 and TRBJ2-7, with 8 nucleotides matching TRBD1. The CDR3 consists of 15 residues. V dropped 2 bases and J dropped 3; count of bases not matched to a gene: 7. CDR1 SGHRS and CDR2 YFSETQ come from the germline V gene. The CDR3 spells CASSFGAGGFYEQYF. The CDR3 DNA is TGCGCCAGCAGCTTTGGGGCAGGGGGCTTCTACGAGCAGTACTTC.

J is TRBJ2-5 and V is TRBV2; possible D gene TRBD2, 6 bases. Trimming stripped 6 bases from V and 7 bases from J, with 30 bases between. CDR1 SNHLY and CDR2 FYNNEI come from the germline V gene. The CDR3 contains 18 residues. In DNA form, the CDR3 reads TGTGCCAGCAGGAAGGGGTGGAGGAGGGGAGACCCATCGGGGACCCAGTACTTC. This sequence encodes CASRKGWRRGDPSGTQYF.

CDR3 sequence (DNA): TGCAGTGCTAGCCCCCTAGGGCGCTACAATGAGCAGTTCTTC. Its translation is CSASPLGRYNEQFF. The rearrangement uses TRBV20-1 and TRBJ2-1; unclear D gene. From germline, CDR1 is DFQATT and CDR2 SNEGSKA (reference sequence). The CDR3 has 14 amino acids. Trimming took off 3 bases at V and 3 bases at J, with 12 bases between the two ends.

In its sample, this clonotype was seen once. V is TRBV20-1 and J is TRBJ2-5; D uncertain. The CDR3 contains 14 residues. Between the trimmed V and J ends, which lost 1 base and 5 bases, there was a span of 14 bases. Germline CDR1 is DFQATT and CDR2 is SNEGSKA (reference sequence). The CDR3 DNA follows: TGCAGTGCTAGAGCCCTGACTCCTCGGGAGACCCAGTACTTC. This sequence encodes CSARALTPRETQYF.

This sequence joins TRBV12-3 or TRBV12-4 and TRBJ2-6, with D unclear. CDR3 length: 15 residues. The V and J ends lost 2 bases and 4 bases respectively, with 9 bases between them. The chain's CDR3 is CASSLSGPGANVLTF. The CDR3 coding sequence is TGTGCCAGCAGTTTATCGGGCCCCGGGGCCAACGTCCTGACTTTC.

This clonotype has just a few counts. The rearrangement uses TRBV6-5 and TRBJ2-1; TRBD1 matches at 10 bases. CDR3 length equals 15 residues. Germline lookup yields CDR1 MNHEY and CDR2 SVGAGI. V dropped 2 bases and J dropped 10; count of bases not matched to a gene: 8. CDR3 coding DNA: TGTGCCAGCAGTTACAGGGACAGGGGTTTCAGAGAGCAGTTCTTC. Its protein is CASSYRDRGFREQFF.

V and J are TRBV7-2 and TRBJ2-1; TRBD2 aligns across 8 bases. V shed 4 bases and J 4 bases; nucleotides not matched to a gene: 9. Germline-derived CDR1 and CDR2 are SGHTA and FQGNSA. The CDR3 runs to 16 residues. The CDR3 loop is CASSSPGRGAYNEQFF. The CDR3 DNA reads as TGTGCCAGCAGCTCCCCCGGGCGGGGGGCGTACAATGAGCAGTTCTTC.

This clonotype was seen once. This may arise from a read error, as a much more abundant clone is one base away. The chain recombines TRBV12-3 or TRBV12-4 with TRBJ1-3, with D perhaps matching TRBD1 (5 bases). Trimming took off 5 bases at V and 0 bases at J, with 14 bases between the two ends. CDR3 size: 16 residues. CDR3 region: CASSPWGGGSGNTIYF. The DNA of the CDR3 is TGTGCCAGCAGTCCTTGGGGGGGTGGCTCTGGAAACACCATATATTTT.